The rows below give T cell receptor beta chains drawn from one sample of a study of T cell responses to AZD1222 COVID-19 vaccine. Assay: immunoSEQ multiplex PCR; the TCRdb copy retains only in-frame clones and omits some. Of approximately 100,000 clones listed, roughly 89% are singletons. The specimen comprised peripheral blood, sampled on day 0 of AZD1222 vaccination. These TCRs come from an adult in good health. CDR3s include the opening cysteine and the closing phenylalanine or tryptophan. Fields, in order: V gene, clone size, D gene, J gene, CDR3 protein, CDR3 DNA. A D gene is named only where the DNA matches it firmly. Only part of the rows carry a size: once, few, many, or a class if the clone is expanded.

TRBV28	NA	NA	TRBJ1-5	CASSIIGPGANQPQHF	TGTGCCAGCAGTATCATAGGGCCAGGGGCGAATCAGCCCCAGCATTTT
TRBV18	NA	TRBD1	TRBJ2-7	CASSAQGVYEQYF	TGTGCCAGCTCAGCCCAGGGGGTTTACGAGCAGTACTTC
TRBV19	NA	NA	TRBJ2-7	CASSSRGAPYEQYF	TGTGCCAGTAGTTCAAGGGGGGCCCCCTACGAGCAGTACTTC
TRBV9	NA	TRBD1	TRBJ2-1	CASSIQGDRDNEQFF	TGTGCCAGCAGCATACAGGGGGATCGGGACAATGAGCAGTTCTTC
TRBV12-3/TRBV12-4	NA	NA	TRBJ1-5	CASERNSNQPQHF	TGTGCCAGCGAGCGAAATAGCAATCAGCCCCAGCATTTT
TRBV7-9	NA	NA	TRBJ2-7	CASSWEEGEQYF	TGTGCCAGCAGCTGGGAGGAGGGGGAGCAGTACTTC
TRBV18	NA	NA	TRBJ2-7	CASSPPGVQREQYF	TGTGCCAGCTCACCACCGGGAGTGCAGAGGGAGCAGTACTTC
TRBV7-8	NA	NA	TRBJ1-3	CASSLAAPGTGNTIYF	TGTGCCAGCAGCTTAGCGGCCCCCGGAACTGGAAACACCATATATTTT
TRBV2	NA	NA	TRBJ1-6	CASGVRIGGGSPLHF	TGTGCCAGCGGGGTTCGGATCGGTGGTGGTTCACCCCTCCACTTT
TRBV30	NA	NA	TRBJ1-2	CASDRLSYGYTF	TGTGCCTCGGACAGACTCAGCTATGGCTACACCTTC
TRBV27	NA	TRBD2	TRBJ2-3	CASNPLPPGLAGRADTDTQYF	TGTGCCAGCAATCCCCTCCCACCGGGACTAGCGGGACGAGCAGATACAGATACGCAGTATTTT
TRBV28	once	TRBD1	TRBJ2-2	CASSSFLSAGGADTGELFF	TGTGCCAGCAGTTCGTTTCTCTCTGCAGGGGGCGCGGACACCGGGGAGCTGTTTTTT
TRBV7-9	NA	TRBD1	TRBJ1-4	CASSTRGRNEKLFF	TGTGCCAGCAGCACCAGGGGGCGTAATGAAAAACTGTTTTTT
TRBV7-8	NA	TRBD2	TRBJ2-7	CASSLVRGLAYEQYF	TGTGCCAGCAGCTTGGTTCGGGGACTAGCGTACGAGCAGTACTTC
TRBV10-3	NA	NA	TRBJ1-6	CAIRKTGSSYNSPLHF	TGTGCCATCAGGAAAACAGGGAGCTCCTATAATTCACCCCTCCACTTT
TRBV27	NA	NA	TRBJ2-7	CASSLKAPSYEQYF	TGTGCCAGCAGTTTGAAAGCGCCCTCCTACGAGCAGTACTTC
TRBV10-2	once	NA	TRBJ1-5	CASSDTNGNQPQHF	TGCGCCAGCAGCGACACGAACGGCAATCAGCCCCAGCATTTT
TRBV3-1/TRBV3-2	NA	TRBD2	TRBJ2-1	CASSQDTSGYNEQFF	TGTGCCAGCAGCCAAGATACTAGCGGATACAATGAGCAGTTCTTC
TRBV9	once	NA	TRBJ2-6	CASSVDPSGANVLTF	TGTGCCAGCAGCGTAGATCCCTCTGGGGCCAACGTCCTGACTTTC
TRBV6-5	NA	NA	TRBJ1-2	CASYKRGYTF	TGTGCCAGCTATAAACGGGGCTACACCTTC
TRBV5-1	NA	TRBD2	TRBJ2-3	CASSLAGGSTDTQYF	TGCGCCAGCAGCTTAGCGGGGGGTAGCACAGATACGCAGTATTTT
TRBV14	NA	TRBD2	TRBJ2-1	CASSLAGGNEQFF	TGTGCCAGCAGCCTAGCGGGAGGGAATGAGCAGTTCTTC
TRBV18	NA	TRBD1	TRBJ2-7	CASSPPQGATYEQYF	TGTGCCAGCTCACCACCGCAGGGGGCCACCTACGAGCAGTACTTC
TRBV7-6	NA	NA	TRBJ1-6	CASSPDRNSPLHF	TGTGCCAGCAGCCCGGACAGAAATTCACCCCTCCACTTT
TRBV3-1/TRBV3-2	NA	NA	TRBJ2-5	CASSLGVDKGETQYF	TGTGCCAGCAGCCTTGGGGTGGACAAGGGAGAGACCCAGTACTTC
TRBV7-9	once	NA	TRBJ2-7	CASSSGTYEQYF	TGTGCCAGCAGCTCCGGCACCTACGAGCAGTACTTC
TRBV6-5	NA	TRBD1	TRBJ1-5	CASSRTGIQPQHF	TGTGCCAGCAGTCGGACAGGGATTCAGCCCCAGCATTTT
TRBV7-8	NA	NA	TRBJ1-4	CASSFTVNEKLFF	TGTGCCAGCAGCTTTACAGTGAATGAAAAACTGTTTTTT
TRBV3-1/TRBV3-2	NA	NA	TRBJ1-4	CASSQAGQPAYEKLFF	TGTGCCAGCAGCCAGGCCGGACAGCCGGCGTATGAAAAACTGTTTTTT
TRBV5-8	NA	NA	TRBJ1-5	CASSLGSGNQPQHF	TGTGCCAGCAGCTTGGGGTCAGGCAATCAGCCCCAGCATTTT
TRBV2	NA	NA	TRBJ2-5	CASSVSETQYF	TGTGCCAGCAGTGTATCGGAGACCCAGTACTTC
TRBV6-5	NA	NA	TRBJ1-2	CASSSDRRYGYTF	TGTGCCAGCAGTTCGGACAGAAGGTATGGCTACACCTTC
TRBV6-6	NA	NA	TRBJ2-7	CASSYSGEVYEQYF	TGTGCCAGCAGTTACTCAGGGGAGGTATACGAGCAGTACTTC
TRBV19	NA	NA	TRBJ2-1	CASTPHGGGNNEQFF	TGTGCCAGTACCCCACACGGAGGGGGGAACAATGAGCAGTTCTTC
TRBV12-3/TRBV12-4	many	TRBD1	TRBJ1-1	CASSTTGGTEAFF	TGTGCCAGCAGCACAACAGGGGGCACTGAAGCTTTCTTT
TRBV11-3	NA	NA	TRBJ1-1	CASSPRGAMNTEAFF	TGTGCCAGCAGCCCCCGTGGGGCGATGAACACTGAAGCTTTCTTT
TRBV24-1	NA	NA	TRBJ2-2	CATSRRDTGELFF	TGTGCCACCAGTAGGCGGGACACCGGGGAGCTGTTTTTT
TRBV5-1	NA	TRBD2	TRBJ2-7	CASSLGLAGVSSYEQYF	TGCGCCAGCAGCTTGGGACTAGCGGGGGTAAGCTCCTACGAGCAGTACTTC
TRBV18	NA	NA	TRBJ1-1	CASSPESRGGNTEAFF	TGTGCCAGCTCACCGGAGAGTCGGGGTGGGAACACTGAAGCTTTCTTT
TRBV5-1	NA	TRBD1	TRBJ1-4	CASSPGGEDEKLFF	TGCGCCAGCAGTCCAGGGGGAGAGGATGAAAAACTGTTTTTT
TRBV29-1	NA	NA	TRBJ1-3	CSVSGQVAGNTIYF	TGCAGCGTTAGTGGCCAGGTGGCTGGAAACACCATATATTTT
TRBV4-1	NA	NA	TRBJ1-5	CASSQASGSRNQPQHF	TGCGCCAGCAGCCAAGCGTCAGGCTCTAGGAATCAGCCCCAGCATTTT
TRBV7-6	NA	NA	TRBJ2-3	CASSLVPQGRADTQYF	TGTGCCAGCAGCTTAGTCCCGCAGGGGCGCGCAGATACGCAGTATTTT
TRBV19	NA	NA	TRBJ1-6	CASALVGLDSPLHF	TGTGCCAGTGCCCTGGTAGGGTTGGATTCACCCCTCCACTTT
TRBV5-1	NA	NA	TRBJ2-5	CASSLGTAQETQYF	TGCGCCAGCAGCTTGGGGACAGCTCAAGAGACCCAGTACTTC
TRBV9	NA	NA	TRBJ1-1	CASRRSLEGPDTEAFF	TGTGCCAGCAGGCGTAGCTTGGAGGGCCCGGACACTGAAGCTTTCTTT
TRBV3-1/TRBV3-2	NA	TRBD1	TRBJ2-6	CASSHEGQGFSGANVLTF	TGTGCCAGCAGCCACGAGGGACAGGGATTCTCTGGGGCCAACGTCCTGACTTTC
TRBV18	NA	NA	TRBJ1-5	CASSPRGGSQPQHF	TGTGCCAGCTCACCACGGGGAGGGAGCCAGCCCCAGCATTTT
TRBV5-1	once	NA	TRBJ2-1	CASSLDSNSYNEQFF	TGCGCCAGCAGCCTAGACTCAAACTCCTACAATGAGCAGTTCTTC
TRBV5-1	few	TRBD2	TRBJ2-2	CASSTLAGENTGELFF	TGCGCCAGCAGCACATTGGCGGGGGAGAACACCGGGGAGCTGTTTTTT
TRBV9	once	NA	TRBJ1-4	CASSVAGREEKLFF	TGTGCCAGCAGCGTAGCTGGGCGGGAGGAAAAACTGTTTTTT
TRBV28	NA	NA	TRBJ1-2	CASRAPGGYTF	TGTGCCAGCAGAGCCCCAGGGGGCTACACCTTC
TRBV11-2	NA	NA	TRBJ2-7	CASSYERGAGYEQYF	TGTGCCAGCAGCTACGAGAGGGGGGCCGGGTACGAGCAGTACTTC
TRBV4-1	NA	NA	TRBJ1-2	CASSQERSENGYTF	TGCGCCAGCAGCCAAGAAAGGTCTGAGAATGGCTACACCTTC
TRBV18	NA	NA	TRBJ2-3	CASSPPRAGPTDTQYF	TGTGCCAGCTCACCACCACGTGCGGGGCCCACAGATACGCAGTATTTT
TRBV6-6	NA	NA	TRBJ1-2	CASSFPGGGNYGYTF	TGTGCCAGCAGCTTCCCGGGGGGGGGTAACTATGGCTACACCTTC
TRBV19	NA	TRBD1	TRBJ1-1	CASRQGIWLVSTEAFF	TGTGCCAGCCGACAGGGAATTTGGCTGGTTAGCACTGAAGCTTTCTTT
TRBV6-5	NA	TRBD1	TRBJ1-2	CASLQGARYKDGYTF	TGTGCCAGCCTTCAGGGGGCGAGGTACAAGGATGGCTACACCTTC
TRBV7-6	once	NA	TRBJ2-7	CASSSSWDRQIDEQYF	TGTGCCAGCAGCTCGAGCTGGGACCGCCAGATAGACGAGCAGTACTTC
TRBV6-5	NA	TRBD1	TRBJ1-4	CASRQGFNEKLFF	TGTGCCAGCAGACAGGGGTTTAATGAAAAACTGTTTTTT